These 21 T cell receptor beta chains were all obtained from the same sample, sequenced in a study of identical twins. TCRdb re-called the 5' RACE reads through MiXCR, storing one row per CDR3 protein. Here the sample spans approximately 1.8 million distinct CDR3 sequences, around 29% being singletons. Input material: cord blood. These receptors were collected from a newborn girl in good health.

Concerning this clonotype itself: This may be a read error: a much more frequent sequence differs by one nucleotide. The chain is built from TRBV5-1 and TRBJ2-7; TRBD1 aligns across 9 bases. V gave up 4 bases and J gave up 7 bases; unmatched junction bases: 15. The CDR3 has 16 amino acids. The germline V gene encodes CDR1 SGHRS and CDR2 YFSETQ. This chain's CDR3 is CASSLLVGTGNNEQYF. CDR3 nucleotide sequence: TGCGCCAGCAGCCTATTGGTGGGGACAGGGAACAATGAGCAGTACTTC.

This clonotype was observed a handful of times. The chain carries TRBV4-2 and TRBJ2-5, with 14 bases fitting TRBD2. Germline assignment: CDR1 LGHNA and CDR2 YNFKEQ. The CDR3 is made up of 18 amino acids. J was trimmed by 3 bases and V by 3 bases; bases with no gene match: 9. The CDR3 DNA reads TGTGCCAGCAGCCAGGGGACTAGCGGGAGTTTATATAAAGAGACCCAGTACTTC. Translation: CASSQGTSGSLYKETQYF.

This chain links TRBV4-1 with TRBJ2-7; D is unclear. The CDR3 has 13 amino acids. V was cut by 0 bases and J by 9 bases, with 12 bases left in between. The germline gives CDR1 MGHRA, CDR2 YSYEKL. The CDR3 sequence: CASSQERAVAQYF. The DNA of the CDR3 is TGCGCCAGCAGCCAAGAAAGAGCAGTAGCGCAGTACTTC.

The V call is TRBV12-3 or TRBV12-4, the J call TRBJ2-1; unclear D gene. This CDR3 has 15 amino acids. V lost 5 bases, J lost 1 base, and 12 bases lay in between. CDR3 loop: CASSPELGSYNEQFF. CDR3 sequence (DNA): TGTGCCAGCAGTCCCGAATTGGGGTCCTACAATGAGCAGTTCTTC.

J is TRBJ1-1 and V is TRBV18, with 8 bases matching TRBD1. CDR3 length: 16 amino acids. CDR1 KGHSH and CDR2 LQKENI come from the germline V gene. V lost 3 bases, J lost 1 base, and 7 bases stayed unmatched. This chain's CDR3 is CASSPLGTGPNTEAFF. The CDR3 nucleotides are TGTGCCAGCTCACCCCTCGGGACAGGCCCGAACACTGAAGCTTTCTTT.

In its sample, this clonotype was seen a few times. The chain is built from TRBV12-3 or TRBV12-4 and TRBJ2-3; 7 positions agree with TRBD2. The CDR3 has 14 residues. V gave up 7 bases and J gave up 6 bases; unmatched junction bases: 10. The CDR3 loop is CASKPGLPTDTQYF. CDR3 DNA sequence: TGTGCCAGCAAACCGGGACTACCAACTGATACGCAGTATTTT.

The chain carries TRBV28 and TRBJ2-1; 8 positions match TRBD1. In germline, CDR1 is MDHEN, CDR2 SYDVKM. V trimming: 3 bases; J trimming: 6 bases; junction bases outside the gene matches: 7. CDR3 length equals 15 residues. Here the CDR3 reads CASSFPRTGGNEQFF. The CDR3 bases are TGTGCCAGCAGTTTTCCGAGAACAGGGGGCAATGAGCAGTTCTTC.

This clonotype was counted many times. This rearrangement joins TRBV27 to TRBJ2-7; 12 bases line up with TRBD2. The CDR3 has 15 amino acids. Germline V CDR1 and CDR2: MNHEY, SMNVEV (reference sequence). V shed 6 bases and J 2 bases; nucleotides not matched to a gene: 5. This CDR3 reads CASSLRTSGTYEQYF. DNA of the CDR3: TGTGCCAGCAGCTTAAGGACTAGCGGGACCTACGAGCAGTACTTC.

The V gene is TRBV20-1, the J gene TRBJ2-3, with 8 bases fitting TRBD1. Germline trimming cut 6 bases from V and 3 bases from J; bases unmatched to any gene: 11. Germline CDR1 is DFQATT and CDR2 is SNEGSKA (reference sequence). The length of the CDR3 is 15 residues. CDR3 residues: CSAPSRGTGTDTQYF. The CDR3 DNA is TGCAGTGCCCCCTCCCGGGGGACAGGAACAGATACGCAGTATTTT.

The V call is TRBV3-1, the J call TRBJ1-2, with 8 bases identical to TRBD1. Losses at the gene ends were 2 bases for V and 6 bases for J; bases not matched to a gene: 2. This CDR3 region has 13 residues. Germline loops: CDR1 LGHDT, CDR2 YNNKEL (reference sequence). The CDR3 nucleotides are TGTGCCAGCAGCCAACCGACAGGGGATGGCTACACCTTC. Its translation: CASSQPTGDGYTF.

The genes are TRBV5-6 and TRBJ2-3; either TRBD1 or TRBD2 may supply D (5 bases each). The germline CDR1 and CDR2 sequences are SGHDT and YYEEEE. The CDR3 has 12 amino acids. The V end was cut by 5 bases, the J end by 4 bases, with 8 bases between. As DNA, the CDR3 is TGTGCCAGCAGTGGGGGTTCAGATACGCAGTATTTT. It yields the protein CASSGGSDTQYF. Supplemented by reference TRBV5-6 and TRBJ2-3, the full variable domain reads DAGVTQSPTHLIKTRGQQVTLRCSPKSGHDTVSWYQQALGQGPQFIFQYYEEEERQRGNFPDRFSGHQFPNYSSELNVNALLLGDSALYLCASSGGSDTQYFGPGTRLTVL.

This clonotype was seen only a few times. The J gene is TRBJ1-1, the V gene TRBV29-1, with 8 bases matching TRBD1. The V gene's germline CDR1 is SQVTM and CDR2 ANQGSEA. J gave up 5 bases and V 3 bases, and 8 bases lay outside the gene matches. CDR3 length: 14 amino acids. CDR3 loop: CSVDVRGLQTEAFF. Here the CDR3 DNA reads TGCAGCGTTGATGTCAGGGGGCTCCAAACTGAAGCTTTCTTT.

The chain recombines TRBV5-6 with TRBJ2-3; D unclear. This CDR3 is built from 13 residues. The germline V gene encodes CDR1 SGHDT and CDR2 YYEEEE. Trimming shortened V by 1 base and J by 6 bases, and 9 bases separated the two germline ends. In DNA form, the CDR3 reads TGTGCCAGCAGCTTGATGCTCCGGGATACGCAGTATTTT. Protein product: CASSLMLRDTQYF. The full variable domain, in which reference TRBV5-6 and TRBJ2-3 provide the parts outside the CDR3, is DAGVTQSPTHLIKTRGQQVTLRCSPKSGHDTVSWYQQALGQGPQFIFQYYEEEERQRGNFPDRFSGHQFPNYSSELNVNALLLGDSALYLCASSLMLRDTQYFGPGTRLTVL.

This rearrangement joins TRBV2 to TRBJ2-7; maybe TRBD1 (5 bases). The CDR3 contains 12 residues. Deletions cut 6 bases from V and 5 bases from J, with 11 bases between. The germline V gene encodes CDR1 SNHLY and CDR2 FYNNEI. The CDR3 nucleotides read TGTGCCAGCAGACGACAGATGGACGAGCAGTACTTC. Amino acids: CASRRQMDEQYF.

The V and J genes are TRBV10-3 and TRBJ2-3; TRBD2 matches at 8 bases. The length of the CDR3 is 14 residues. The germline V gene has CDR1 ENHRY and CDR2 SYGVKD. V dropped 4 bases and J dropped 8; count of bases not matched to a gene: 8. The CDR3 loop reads CAISVLAGAGTQYF. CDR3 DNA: TGTGCCATCAGTGTGCTAGCGGGTGCAGGTACGCAGTATTTT.

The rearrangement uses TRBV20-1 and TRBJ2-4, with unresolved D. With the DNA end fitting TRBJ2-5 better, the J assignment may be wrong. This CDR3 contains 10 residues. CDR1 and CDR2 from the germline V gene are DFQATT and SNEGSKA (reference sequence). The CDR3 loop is CSAWRETQYF. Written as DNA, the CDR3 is TGCAGTGCTTGGCGGGAGACCCAGTACTTC.

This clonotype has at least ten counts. CDR3 region: CSASRGGTDTQYF. The CDR3 nucleotides are TGCAGTGCTAGTCGGGGGGGCACAGATACGCAGTATTTT. The V gene is TRBV20-1, the J gene TRBJ2-3, with 7 bases that match TRBD2. V dropped 3 bases and J dropped 1; count of bases not matched to a gene: 1. From germline, CDR1 is DFQATT and CDR2 SNEGSKA (reference sequence). The CDR3 runs to 13 residues.

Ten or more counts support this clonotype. CDR3 region: CASSLQGAGYGYTF. CDR3 nucleotide sequence: TGTGCCAGCAGCTTACAGGGGGCAGGGTATGGCTACACCTTC. The chain employs TRBV12-3 or TRBV12-4 and TRBJ1-2; 9 nucleotides agree with TRBD1. J was trimmed by 5 bases and V by 6 bases; bases with no gene match: 7. The CDR3 spans 14 residues.

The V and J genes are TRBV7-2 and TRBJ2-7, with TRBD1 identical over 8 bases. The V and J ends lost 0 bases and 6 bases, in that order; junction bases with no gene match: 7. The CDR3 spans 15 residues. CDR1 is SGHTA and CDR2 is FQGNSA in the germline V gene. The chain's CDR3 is CASSLAIRQGSEQYF. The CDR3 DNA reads TGTGCCAGCAGCTTAGCAATCAGACAGGGGTCCGAGCAGTACTTC.

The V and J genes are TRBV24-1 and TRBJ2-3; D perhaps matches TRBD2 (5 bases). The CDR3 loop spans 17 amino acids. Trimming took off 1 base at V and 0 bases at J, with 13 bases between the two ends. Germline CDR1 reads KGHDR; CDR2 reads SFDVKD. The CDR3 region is CATSDFRFSESTDTQYF. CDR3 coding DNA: TGTGCCACCAGTGATTTTCGGTTTAGCGAAAGCACAGATACGCAGTATTTT.

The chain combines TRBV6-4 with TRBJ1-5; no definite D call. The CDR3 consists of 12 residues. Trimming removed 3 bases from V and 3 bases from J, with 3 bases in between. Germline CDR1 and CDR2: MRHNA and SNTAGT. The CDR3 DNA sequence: TGTGCCAGCAGTGAGAACAATCAGCCCCAGCATTTT. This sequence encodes CASSENNQPQHF.